The clone carrying this T cell receptor beta chain was counted a few times. The CDR3 is 12 residues long. V lost 4 bases and J lost 3, with 9 bases in between. Germline CDR1 and CDR2: DFQATT and SNEGSKA (reference sequence). The data derive from a study of identical twins. TCRdb called the 5' RACE reads again in MiXCR, with one record for every CDR3 protein. The profile shows about 720,000 distinct CDR3 sequences, 15% to 20% of them singletons. A further study also used this sample, focusing on T cells expressing NK-cell markers. As reported in that work: Over 5 donors carried dominant NKG2C+ clonotypes that made up roughly 1.0-7.0% of their CD8+ T cells.

V gene TRBV20-1 combines with J gene TRBJ1-1; no clear D. The source material was PBMCs. This clonotype originated in a woman under 30 in good health. The CDR3 nucleotides are TGCAGTGCTAACGGGAAATACACTGAAGCTTTCTTT. Translated: CSANGKYTEAFF.